Following are 23 T cell receptor beta chains from one sample sequenced in a study of cytomegalovirus exposure and HLA in healthy donors. 60 Vbeta and 13 Jbeta primers were used in PCR. Sequencing used immunoSEQ multiplex PCR; TCRdb keeps in-frame clones, though not all of them. The table records about 100,000 clones, around 79% of them present only once. The sequenced material came from PBMCs. The receptor set was obtained from a woman in her 40s in good health and CMV-seronegative.

The rearrangement uses TRBV23-1 and TRBJ2-5; maybe TRBD1 (6 bases). TRBV23-1 is given ORF status, its function remaining uncertain. Trimming stripped 5 bases from V and 5 bases from J, with 9 bases between. The CDR3 is 12 amino acids. CDR3 in DNA: TGCGCCAGCAGTACAGGGTGGGAGACCCAGTACTTC. Translation: CASSTGWETQYF.

V gene TRBV13 combines with J gene TRBJ1-2, with 7 nucleotides matching TRBD1. The germline V gene encodes CDR1 PRHDT and CDR2 FYEKMQ (reference sequence). V gave up 4 bases and J gave up 4 bases; unmatched junction bases: 9. The CDR3 spans 15 residues. This CDR3 is CASSSQGQPSYGYTF. The CDR3 coding sequence is TGTGCCAGCAGCTCCCAGGGACAGCCGAGCTATGGCTACACCTTC.

This chain joins TRBV10-1 and TRBJ2-1; maybe TRBD1 (6 bases). The CDR3 length is 11 residues. Germline CDR1 is WNHNN and CDR2 is SYGVQD (reference sequence). V was clipped by 5 bases and J by 7 bases, with 6 bases between them. CDR3 loop: CASSTGNEQFF. The CDR3 bases are TGCGCCAGCAGTACAGGGAATGAGCAGTTCTTC.

This chain uses TRBV28 with TRBJ2-7, with unresolved D. The CDR3 is made up of 15 amino acids. Germline V gene lookup returns CDR1 MDHEN and CDR2 SYDVKM. V gave up 7 bases and J gave up 1 base, with 17 bases separating them. This chain's CDR3 is CASTPYSLISYEQYF. The CDR3, as DNA: TGTGCCAGCACCCCATACTCCCTAATATCCTACGAGCAGTACTTC.

The CDR3 sequence: CASSRPSSGTISNEQFF. The CDR3 DNA is TGTGCCAGCAGCCGTCCGTCTAGCGGGACGATTTCAAATGAGCAGTTCTTC. The chain joins TRBV28 to TRBJ2-1, with 9 bases lining up with TRBD2. Germline V lookup: CDR1 MDHEN, CDR2 SYDVKM. CDR3 length equals 17 residues. Trimming at V came to 6 bases and at J to 7 bases, leaving 16 bases not matched to a gene.

The rearrangement links TRBV10-3 to TRBJ2-5; possible D gene TRBD2, 5 bases. Trimming stripped 0 bases from V and 4 bases from J, with 6 bases between. There are 13 residues in the CDR3. Germline-derived CDR1 and CDR2 are ENHRY and SYGVKD. The CDR3 is CAISESGGETQYF. As DNA, the CDR3 is TGTGCCATCAGTGAGTCCGGAGGAGAGACCCAGTACTTC.

The chain employs TRBV6-5 and TRBJ2-5, with D maybe TRBD1 (6 bases). The CDR3 contains 15 residues. The germline V gene has CDR1 MNHEY and CDR2 SVGAGI. The V gene lost 2 bases and the J gene lost 11 bases, with 21 bases spanning the gap. CDR3 region: CASSYPIAGVVTQYF. The CDR3 nucleotides read TGTGCCAGCAGTTACCCAATCGCAGGGGTAGTGACGCAGTACTTC.

V is TRBV30 and J is TRBJ1-3; 7 positions match TRBD1. The ends lost 2 bases at V and 1 base at J; junction bases unmatched: 5. Germline-derived CDR1 and CDR2 are GTSNPN and SVGIG (reference sequence). This CDR3 is 15 amino acids long. CDR3 DNA sequence: TGTGCCTGGAGTCGGGACAGAGGTTCTGGAAACACCATATATTTT. This sequence encodes CAWSRDRGSGNTIYF.

This rearrangement joins TRBV5-1 to TRBJ2-5; 9 bases match TRBD1. V lost 3 bases and J lost 3; bases outside the gene matches: 27. CDR1 SGHRS and CDR2 YFSETQ come from the germline V gene. The CDR3 spans 22 residues. CDR3 nucleotide sequence: TGCGCCAGCAGCTCCGAACCTTGGACCGGGACAGGGTCGTCAGGGGGGGAAGAGACCCAGTACTTC. Translated, it gives CASSSEPWTGTGSSGGEETQYF.

This chain links TRBV25-1 with TRBJ2-7; TRBD2 aligns across 8 bases. Germline CDR1 MGHDK, CDR2 SYGVNS. V trimming: 1 base; J trimming: 4 bases; junction bases outside the gene matches: 6. The CDR3 loop spans 15 amino acids. The CDR3: CASSEFTGGPYEQYF. The CDR3 nucleotides are TGTGCCAGCAGTGAATTTACGGGGGGGCCGTACGAGCAGTACTTC.

The rearrangement uses TRBV5-6 and TRBJ2-7, with a possible D match to TRBD1 (6 bases). V was clipped by 4 bases and J by 0 bases, with 17 bases between them. The CDR3 runs to 16 residues. Germline loops: CDR1 SGHDT, CDR2 YYEEEE. Written as DNA, the CDR3 is TGTGCCAGCAGCGGACAAAGGGGGAAGTACTCCTACGAGCAGTACTTC. The encoded protein is CASSGQRGKYSYEQYF.

The chain employs TRBV7-2 and TRBJ1-5, with D perhaps matching TRBD1 (6 bases). Trimming removed 2 bases from V and 7 bases from J, with 15 bases in between. The CDR3 spans 15 residues. The germline V gene encodes CDR1 SGHTA and CDR2 FQGNSA. The CDR3 loop is CASSLNRALEQPQHF. Written as DNA, the CDR3 is TGTGCCAGCAGCTTAAACAGGGCCCTTGAACAGCCCCAGCATTTT.

The rearrangement joins TRBV6-1 to TRBJ2-7; D remains ambiguous. Germline V gene data show CDR1 as MNHNS and CDR2 as SASEGT. Between the trimmed V and J ends, which lost 5 bases and 0 bases, there was a span of 11 bases. There are 14 residues in the CDR3. CDR3 protein: CASSLALSSYEQYF. The CDR3 DNA is TGTGCCAGCAGTTTAGCCCTCAGCTCCTACGAGCAGTACTTC.

This chain links TRBV19 with TRBJ1-5, with D maybe TRBD1 (5 bases). The CDR3 spans 13 residues. V was shortened by 11 bases and J by 2 bases, with 13 bases between the two germline ends. The germline V gene has CDR1 LNHDA and CDR2 SQIVND (reference sequence). CDR3 protein: CASAPGRNQPQHF. CDR3 sequence (DNA): TGTGCCTCAGCCCCAGGGCGCAATCAGCCCCAGCATTTT.

This chain links TRBV6-1 with TRBJ2-7, with 12 nucleotides matching TRBD1. V dropped 4 bases and J dropped 4; count of bases not matched to a gene: 2. Germline CDR1 and CDR2: MNHNS and SASEGT. The CDR3 covers 14 residues. The CDR3 nucleotides read TGTGCCAGCAGTGGGGACAGGGGGCTGTACGAGCAGTACTTC. It codes for CASSGDRGLYEQYF.

The chain employs TRBV18 and TRBJ2-7, with a weak D call TRBD2 (5 bases). V was trimmed by 0 bases and J by 5 bases, leaving 14 bases between them. CDR1 and CDR2 (germline): KGHSH, LQKENI. This CDR3 has 15 amino acids. CDR3 region: CASSPPRGGSHEQYF. The CDR3 nucleotides read TGTGCCAGCTCACCACCCCGGGGTGGGAGTCACGAGCAGTACTTC.

This chain connects TRBV2 to TRBJ1-5, with D maybe TRBD1 (5 bases). The germline V gene has CDR1 SNHLY and CDR2 FYNNEI. This CDR3 comprises 16 residues. Trimming left V 5 bases short and J 3 bases short, with 17 bases between. This CDR3 reads CASSTTTTGVNQPQHF. As DNA, the CDR3 is TGTGCCAGCAGTACCACGACCACGGGGGTCAATCAGCCCCAGCATTTT.

The DNA of the CDR3 is TGTGCCAGCAGTGGACTAGCGGGAGGAGGGCAGTTCTTC. Protein: CASSGLAGGGQFF. The chain uses TRBV2 and TRBJ2-1, with 13 positions matching TRBD2. J was trimmed by 12 bases and V by 4 bases; bases with no gene match: 3. The CDR3 loop spans 13 amino acids. Germline CDR1 SNHLY, CDR2 FYNNEI.

The chain links TRBV19 to TRBJ2-1, with D possibly TRBD2 on 5 matching bases. Germline CDR1 and CDR2: LNHDA and SQIVND (reference sequence). This CDR3 has 13 residues. Trimming took off 5 bases at V and 9 bases at J, with 14 bases between the two ends. CDR3 nucleotides: TGTGCCAGTAGTGCCTCCGCGGGCCCTGAGCAGTTCTTC. Residues: CASSASAGPEQFF.

The V and J genes are TRBV28 and TRBJ1-5; D not resolved. The ends were cut back, 8 bases at V and 6 bases at J, with 14 bases in the middle. Germline values: CDR1 MDHEN, CDR2 SYDVKM. The CDR3 runs to 13 residues. CDR3 in amino acids: CASALVRSQPQHF. CDR3 coding DNA: TGTGCCAGCGCCCTGGTACGCAGTCAGCCCCAGCATTTT. The full variable domain, in which reference TRBV28 and TRBJ1-5 provide the parts outside the CDR3, is DVKVTQSSRYLVKRTGEKVFLECVQDMDHENMFWYRQDPGLGLRLIYFSYDVKMKEKGDIPEGYSVSREKKERFSLILESASTNQTSMYLCASALVRSQPQHFGDGTRLSIL.

This clone was seen only once. The chain uses TRBV7-2 and TRBJ1-2, with 8 bases that match TRBD1. The germline CDR1 and CDR2 sequences are SGHTA and FQGNSA. Trimming removed 8 bases from V and 1 base from J; junction bases left unmatched: 3. CDR3 length: 13 residues. Written as DNA, the CDR3 is TGTGCCAGCGAGACAGGGGTTAACTATGGCTACACCTTC. Its protein product is CASETGVNYGYTF.

This clone came up once. The chain recombines TRBV5-8 with TRBJ2-3, with TRBD2 matching 9 bases. V lost 3 bases, J lost 0 bases, and 2 bases stayed unmatched. Germline CDR1 reads SGHTS; CDR2 reads YDEGEE. The CDR3 runs to 15 residues. Here the CDR3 reads CASSSGLASTDTQYF. The CDR3 nucleotides are TGTGCCAGCAGCTCGGGACTAGCTAGCACAGATACGCAGTATTTT.

The CDR3 bases are TGCGCCAGCAGCCCCGGAGGGGACAGTTATAATTCACCCCTCCACTTT. Encoded protein: CASSPGGDSYNSPLHF. This chain connects TRBV5-1 to TRBJ1-6, with 7 bases identical to TRBD1. This CDR3 is built from 16 residues. Germline CDR1 SGHRS, CDR2 YFSETQ. V lost 4 bases and J lost 4; bases outside the gene matches: 8.